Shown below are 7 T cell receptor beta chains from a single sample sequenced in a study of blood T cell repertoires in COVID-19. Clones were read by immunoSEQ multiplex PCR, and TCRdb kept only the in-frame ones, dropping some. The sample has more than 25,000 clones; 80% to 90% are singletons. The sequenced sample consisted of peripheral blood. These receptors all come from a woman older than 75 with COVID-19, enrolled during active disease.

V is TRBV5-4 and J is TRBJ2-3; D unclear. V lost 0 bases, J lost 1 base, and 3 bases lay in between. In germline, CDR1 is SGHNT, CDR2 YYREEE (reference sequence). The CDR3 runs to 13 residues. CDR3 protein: CASSLERTDTQYF. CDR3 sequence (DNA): TGTGCCAGCAGCTTGGAGCGCACAGATACGCAGTATTTT.

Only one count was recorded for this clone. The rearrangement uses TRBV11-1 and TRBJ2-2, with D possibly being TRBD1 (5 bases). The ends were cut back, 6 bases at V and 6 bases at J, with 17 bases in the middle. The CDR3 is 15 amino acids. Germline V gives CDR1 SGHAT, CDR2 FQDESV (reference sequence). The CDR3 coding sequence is TGTGCCAGCAGACAGGCCCGGAGTTTCGCCGGGGAGCTGTTTTTT. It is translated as CASRQARSFAGELFF.

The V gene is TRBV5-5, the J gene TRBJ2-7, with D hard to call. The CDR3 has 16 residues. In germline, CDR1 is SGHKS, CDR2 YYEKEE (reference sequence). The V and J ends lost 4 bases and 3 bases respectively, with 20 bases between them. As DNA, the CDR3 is TGTGCCAGCAGCCTCCCGGATCCTAGAGCCAGCTACGAGCAGTACTTC. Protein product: CASSLPDPRASYEQYF.

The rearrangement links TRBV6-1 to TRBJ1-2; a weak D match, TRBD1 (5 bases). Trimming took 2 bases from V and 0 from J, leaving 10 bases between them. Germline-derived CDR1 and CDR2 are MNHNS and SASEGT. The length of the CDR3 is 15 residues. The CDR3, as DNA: TGTGCCAGCAGTGAAACAGGCGCAGCTAACTATGGCTACACCTTC. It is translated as CASSETGAANYGYTF.

The CDR3 region is CATSGSLKTGELFF. CDR3 in DNA: TGTGCCACCTCAGGGTCTTTAAAGACCGGGGAGCTGTTTTTT. The chain recombines TRBV6-1 with TRBJ2-2; maybe TRBD1 (5 bases). CDR3 size: 14 residues. CDR1 and CDR2 (germline): MNHNS, SASEGT. Between the trimmed V and J ends, which lost 10 bases and 5 bases, there was a span of 17 bases.

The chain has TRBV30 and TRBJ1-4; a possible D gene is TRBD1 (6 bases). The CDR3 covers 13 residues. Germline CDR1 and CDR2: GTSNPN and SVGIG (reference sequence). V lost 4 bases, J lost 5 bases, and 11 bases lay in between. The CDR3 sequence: CAWNEDRNEKLFF. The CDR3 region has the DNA TGTGCCTGGAACGAGGACAGAAATGAAAAACTGTTTTTT.

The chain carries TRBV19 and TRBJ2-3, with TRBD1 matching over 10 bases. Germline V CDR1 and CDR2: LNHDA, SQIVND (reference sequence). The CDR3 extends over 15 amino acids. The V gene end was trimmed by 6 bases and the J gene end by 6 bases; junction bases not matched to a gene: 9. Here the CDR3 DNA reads TGTGCCAGTAGGCGAACGGGGACAGGGGACGATACGCAGTATTTT. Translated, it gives CASRRTGTGDDTQYF.